The rows below give T cell receptor beta chains drawn from one sample of a study of blood T cell repertoires in COVID-19. Assay: immunoSEQ multiplex PCR; the TCRdb copy retains only in-frame clones and omits some. The sample contains roughly 250,000 clones, about 86% of which appear only once. Sequenced: PBMCs or T cells enriched from blood (not recorded which). The receptors derive from a woman aged 40 to 55 with acute COVID-19. The CDR3 runs from the conserved cysteine through the conserved F or W. The D gene is left open where the match is weak. Clone size is stated in some rows and not others, as once, few, many or a class when expanded.

cdr3_length	v_call	j_call	clone_size	d_call	cdr3_aa	cdr3_nt
13	TRBV7-6	TRBJ1-1	once	NA	CASSLGQNTEAFF	TGTGCCAGCAGCCTTGGACAGAACACTGAAGCTTTCTTT
14	TRBV15	TRBJ1-5	few	TRBD1	CATSKQGVNQPQHF	TGTGCCACCAGCAAACAGGGGGTCAACCAGCCCCAGCATTTT
14	TRBV4-2	TRBJ1-2	NA	TRBD1	CASSQDRDFYGYTF	TGTGCCAGCAGCCAGGACAGGGACTTCTATGGCTACACCTTC
14	TRBV4-1	TRBJ2-7	NA	NA	CASSQNGVSYEQYF	TGCGCCAGCAGCCAAAACGGGGTCTCCTACGAGCAGTACTTC
15	TRBV18	TRBJ1-1	NA	NA	CASSRVDRMNTEAFF	TGTGCCAGCTCACGGGTCGACAGGATGAACACTGAAGCTTTCTTT
16	TRBV7-8	TRBJ2-3	NA	TRBD2	CASSLVGGLASDTQYF	TGTGCCAGCAGCTTAGTTGGGGGACTAGCATCAGATACGCAGTATTTT
18	TRBV9	TRBJ2-5	once	TRBD2	CASSVGAGGPMDQETQYF	TGTGCCAGCAGCGTAGGAGCGGGAGGGCCAATGGACCAAGAGACCCAGTACTTC
18	TRBV2	TRBJ1-6	NA	TRBD1	CASSPTRHQTGDNSPLHF	TGTGCCAGCAGCCCCACGAGACACCAGACAGGGGATAATTCACCCCTCCACTTT
14	TRBV4-1	TRBJ1-1	once	TRBD1	CASSQKTGGTEAFF	TGCGCCAGCAGCCAAAAGACAGGGGGGACTGAAGCTTTCTTT
16	TRBV6-5	TRBJ2-7	NA	TRBD2	CASSYSTSGNSYEQYF	TGTGCCAGCAGTTACTCGACTAGCGGGAACAGCTACGAGCAGTACTTC
17	TRBV19	TRBJ2-2	NA	TRBD2	CASSIVGERDNTGELFF	TGTGCCAGTAGTATAGTAGGCGAGCGGGACAACACCGGGGAGCTGTTTTTT
18	TRBV15	TRBJ2-1	NA	TRBD2	CATSSSTSGSPSYNEQFF	TGTGCCACCAGCAGCTCGACTAGCGGTTCTCCTTCCTACAATGAGCAGTTCTTC
15	TRBV11-3	TRBJ2-3	NA	NA	CASSFTGSSTDTQYF	TGTGCCAGCAGCTTTACAGGGTCAAGCACAGATACGCAGTATTTT
11	TRBV29-1	TRBJ1-2	few	TRBD1	CRDRGRWGYTF	TGCAGGGACAGGGGGCGGTGGGGCTACACCTTC
17	TRBV4-1	TRBJ2-3	NA	TRBD2	CASSQVGSGRALDTQYF	TGCGCCAGCAGCCAAGTGGGTAGCGGGAGGGCCCTCGATACGCAGTATTTT
13	TRBV6-5	TRBJ1-2	once	NA	CASSYSLAFGYTF	TGTGCCAGCAGTTACTCGCTGGCTTTTGGCTACACCTTC
13	TRBV6-4	TRBJ1-1	NA	NA	CASSVTVNTEAFF	TGTGCCAGCAGCGTTACAGTGAACACTGAAGCTTTCTTT
15	TRBV10-3	TRBJ2-1	NA	TRBD2	CAISEQREGRNEQFF	TGTGCCATCAGTGAACAGCGGGAGGGCCGCAATGAGCAGTTCTTC
15	TRBV10-1	TRBJ2-7	few	NA	CASSENRGGPREQYF	TGCGCCAGCAGTGAGAACCGAGGTGGCCCCCGGGAGCAGTACTTC
17	TRBV3-1/TRBV3-2	TRBJ2-2	NA	TRBD2	CASSQEMSGRRTGELFF	TGTGCCAGCAGCCAAGAGATGAGCGGGAGAAGGACCGGGGAGCTGTTTTTT
12	TRBV6-5	TRBJ2-7	NA	NA	CASQDRTYEQYF	TGTGCCAGCCAAGACAGAACCTACGAGCAGTACTTC
14	TRBV18	TRBJ2-1	NA	TRBD2	CASSPASGYNEQFF	TGTGCCAGCTCACCGGCTAGCGGGTACAATGAGCAGTTCTTC